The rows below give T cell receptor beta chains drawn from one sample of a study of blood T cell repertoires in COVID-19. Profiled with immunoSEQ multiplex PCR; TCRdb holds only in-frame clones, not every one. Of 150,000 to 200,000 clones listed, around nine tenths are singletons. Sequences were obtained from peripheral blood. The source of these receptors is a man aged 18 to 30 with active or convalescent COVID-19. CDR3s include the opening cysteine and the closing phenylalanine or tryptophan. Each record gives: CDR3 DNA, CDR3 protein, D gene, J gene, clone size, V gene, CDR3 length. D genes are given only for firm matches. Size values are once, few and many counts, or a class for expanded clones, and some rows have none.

TGTGCCAGTGAGGGGGCACAGGGGGCCCAGCCCCAGCATTTT | CASEGAQGAQPQHF | TRBD1 | TRBJ1-5 | . | TRBV19 | 14
TGTGCCAGCAGCAAAGGGACAGGGGGTATACCCGCTAACTATGGCTACACCTTC | CASSKGTGGIPANYGYTF | TRBD1 | TRBJ1-2 | . | TRBV5-4 | 18
TGTGCCACCAGTGAGCCTCGGGACACCGGGGAGCTGTTTTTT | CATSEPRDTGELFF | . | TRBJ2-2 | . | TRBV24-1 | 14
TGTGCCAGTAGTATGTTCGGGGGAGCAGATACGCAGTATTTT | CASSMFGGADTQYF | . | TRBJ2-3 | . | TRBV19 | 14
TGTGCCAGCAGTTTCACAGGCACCGGCTATGGCTACACCTTC | CASSFTGTGYGYTF | . | TRBJ1-2 | few | TRBV6-4 | 14
TGTGCCAGCAGTTCAGGGGGAGTTGGTGGCTACACCTTC | CASSSGGVGGYTF | TRBD1 | TRBJ1-2 | . | TRBV25-1 | 13
TGTGCCAGCAGCATCGGACAGGGTGGCTACAATGAGCAGTTCTTC | CASSIGQGGYNEQFF | TRBD1 | TRBJ2-1 | . | TRBV11-2 | 15
TGTGCCACCAGCACCAACGCGGCGGGGACAGATACGCAGTATTTT | CATSTNAAGTDTQYF | . | TRBJ2-3 | . | TRBV15 | 15
TGTGCCACCAGTGATTTAGCTAGCGGGAGACTAGGTGAGCAGTTCTTC | CATSDLASGRLGEQFF | TRBD2 | TRBJ2-1 | . | TRBV24-1 | 16
TGTGCCATCAGTGCGACTCCGGGACAGGTGACTCCTTTCTATGGCTACACCTTC | CAISATPGQVTPFYGYTF | TRBD1 | TRBJ1-2 | once | TRBV10-3 | 18
TGCGCCAGCAGCCCGGGGGACCAACTTACCAAAAACATTCAGTACTTC | CASSPGDQLTKNIQYF | . | TRBJ2-4 | . | TRBV5-1 | 16
TGTGCCAGCAGTCAAGGGGGCGCAGGCTCTGGAAACACCATATATTTT | CASSQGGAGSGNTIYF | TRBD1 | TRBJ1-3 | . | TRBV9 | 16
TGTGCCAGCAGCTTAGGGACAGGGGGTGCCTACGAGCAGTACTTC | CASSLGTGGAYEQYF | TRBD1 | TRBJ2-7 | . | TRBV7-7 | 15
TGTGCCAGCAGCTTGGGTGCGGGAGTGTGGTCCAATGAGCAGTTCTTC | CASSLGAGVWSNEQFF | TRBD2 | TRBJ2-1 | . | TRBV7-9 | 16
TGTGCCAGCAGTGAATTGGAGCTGACTAGCGAAATTAGCACAGATACGCAGTATTTT | CASSELELTSEISTDTQYF | TRBD2 | TRBJ2-3 | . | TRBV6-1 | 19
TGCGCCAGCAGCTTGGCTATTGGTAGTGAGGCAGATACGCAGTATTTT | CASSLAIGSEADTQYF | . | TRBJ2-3 | . | TRBV5-1 | 16
TGTGCCAGCAGCTTAGGACAGGGCCACTATGGCTACACCTTC | CASSLGQGHYGYTF | TRBD1 | TRBJ1-2 | . | TRBV11-2 | 14
TGTGCCAGCAGCTTGGAGGGAGTCTCCTATAATTCACCCCTCCACTTT | CASSLEGVSYNSPLHF | . | TRBJ1-6 | once | TRBV5-5 | 16
TGTGCCAGCGGGGGGACGGCGGTTCGCAACACTGAAGCTTTCTTT | CASGGTAVRNTEAFF | . | TRBJ1-1 | . | TRBV2 | 15
TGTGCCAGCAGTTACTCAACAGGGACGGTGTGGGAGACCCAGTACTTC | CASSYSTGTVWETQYF | . | TRBJ2-5 | . | TRBV6-5 | 16